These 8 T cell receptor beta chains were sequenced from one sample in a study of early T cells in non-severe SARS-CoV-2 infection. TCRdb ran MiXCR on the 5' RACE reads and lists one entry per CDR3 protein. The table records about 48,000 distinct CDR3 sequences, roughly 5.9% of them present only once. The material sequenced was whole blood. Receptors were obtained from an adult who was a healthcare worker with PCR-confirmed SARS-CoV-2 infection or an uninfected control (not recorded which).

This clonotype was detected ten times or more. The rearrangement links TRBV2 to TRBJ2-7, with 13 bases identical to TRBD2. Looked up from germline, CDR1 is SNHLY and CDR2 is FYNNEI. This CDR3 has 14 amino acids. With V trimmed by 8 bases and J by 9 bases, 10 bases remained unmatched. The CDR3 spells CASFPGTSGAGQYF. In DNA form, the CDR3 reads TGTGCCAGCTTCCCCGGGACTAGCGGGGCGGGGCAGTACTTC.

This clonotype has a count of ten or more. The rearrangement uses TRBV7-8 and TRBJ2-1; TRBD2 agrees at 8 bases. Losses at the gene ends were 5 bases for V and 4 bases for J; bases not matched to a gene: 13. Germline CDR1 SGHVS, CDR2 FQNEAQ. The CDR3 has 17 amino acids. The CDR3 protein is CASSRNNGGVSYNEQFF. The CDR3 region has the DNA TGTGCCAGCAGCCGTAACAACGGGGGGGTGTCGTACAATGAGCAGTTCTTC.

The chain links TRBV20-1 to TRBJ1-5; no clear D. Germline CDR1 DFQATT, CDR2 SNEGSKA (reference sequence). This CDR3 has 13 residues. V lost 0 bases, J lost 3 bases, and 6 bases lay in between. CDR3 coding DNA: TGCAGTGCTAGAGAACAGTCCAATCAGCCCCAGCATTTT. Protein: CSAREQSNQPQHF.

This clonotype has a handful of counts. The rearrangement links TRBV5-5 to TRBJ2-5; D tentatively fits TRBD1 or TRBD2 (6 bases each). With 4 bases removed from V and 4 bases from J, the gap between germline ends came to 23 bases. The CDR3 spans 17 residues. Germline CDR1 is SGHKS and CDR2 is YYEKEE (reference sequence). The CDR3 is CASSNRSPGARGETQYF. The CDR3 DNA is TGTGCCAGCAGCAACCGGAGCCCGGGGGCGAGGGGAGAGACCCAGTACTTC.

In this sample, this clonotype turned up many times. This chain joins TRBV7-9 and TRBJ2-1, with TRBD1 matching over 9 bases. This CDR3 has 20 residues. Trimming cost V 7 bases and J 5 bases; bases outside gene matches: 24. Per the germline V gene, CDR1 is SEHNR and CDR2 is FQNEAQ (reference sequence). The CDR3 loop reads CASTHSWGFRGQGRNNEQFF. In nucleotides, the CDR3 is TGTGCCAGCACCCATTCATGGGGATTCAGGGGACAGGGCCGAAACAATGAGCAGTTCTTC.

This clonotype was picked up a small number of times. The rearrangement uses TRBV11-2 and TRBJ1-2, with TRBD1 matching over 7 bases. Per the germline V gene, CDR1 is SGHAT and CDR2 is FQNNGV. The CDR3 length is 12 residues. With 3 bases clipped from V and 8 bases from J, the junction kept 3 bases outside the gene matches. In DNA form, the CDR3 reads TGTGCCAGCAGCTTGACAGGGTTCGGCTACACCTTC. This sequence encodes CASSLTGFGYTF.

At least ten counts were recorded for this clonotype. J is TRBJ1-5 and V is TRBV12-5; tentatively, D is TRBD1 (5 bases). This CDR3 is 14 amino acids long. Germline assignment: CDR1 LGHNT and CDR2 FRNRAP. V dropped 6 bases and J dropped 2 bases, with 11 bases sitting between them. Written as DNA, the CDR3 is TGTGCTAGTGGCCGCACGGGGGGCAATCAGCCCCAGCATTTT. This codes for CASGRTGGNQPQHF.

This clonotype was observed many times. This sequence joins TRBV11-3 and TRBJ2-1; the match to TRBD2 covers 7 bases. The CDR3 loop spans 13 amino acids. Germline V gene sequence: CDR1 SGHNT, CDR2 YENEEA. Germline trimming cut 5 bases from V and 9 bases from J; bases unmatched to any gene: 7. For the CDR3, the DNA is TGTGCCAGCAGCCTTGGACTAGAGGGTGAGCAGTTCTTC. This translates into CASSLGLEGEQFF.